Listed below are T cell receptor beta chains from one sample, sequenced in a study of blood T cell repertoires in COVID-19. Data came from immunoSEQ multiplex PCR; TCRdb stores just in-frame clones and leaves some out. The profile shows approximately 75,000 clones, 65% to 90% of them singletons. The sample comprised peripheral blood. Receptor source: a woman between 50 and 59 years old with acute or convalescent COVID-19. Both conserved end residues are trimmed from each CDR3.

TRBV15 ATSREKGAQIYEQY
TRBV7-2 ASSLDGVAYNEQF
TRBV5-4 ASSKRDSRTDTQY
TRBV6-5 ASSYSRSRGGNTIY
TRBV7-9 ASSLVGQGLSYEQY
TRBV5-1 ASAGQGIEQY
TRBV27 ASSLSGGPGNTIY
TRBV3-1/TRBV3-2 ASSQGTQGSYEQY
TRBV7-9 ASSLAMGLAGGETQY
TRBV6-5 ASSYSSGGYGYT
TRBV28 ASSFGSIGYT
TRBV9 ASSAISADGELF
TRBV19 ASSIEGRDQPQH
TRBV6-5 ASSYSNTNTEAF
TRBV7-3 ASSLIRTDTQY
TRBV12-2 ASRLEGTRGTPESIQY
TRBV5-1 ASSLAARDRGNEQF
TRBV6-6 ASSPRGGTGGDTQY
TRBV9 ASSITAGTEYGYT
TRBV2 ASSDNGDYYGYT
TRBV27 ASSPTVFYGYT
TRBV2 ASSTQGAQPQH
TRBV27 ASSYGQGNYGYT
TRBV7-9 ASSTFGASSLTGELF